One sample yielded the 30 T cell receptor beta chains listed below, sequenced in a study of blood T cell repertoires in COVID-19. TCRdb's table, derived via immunoSEQ multiplex PCR, lists solely in-frame clones and lacks some. The sample consists of approximately 140,000 clones, around four fifths of them appearing once. Sequenced sample: peripheral blood. These receptors came from a man aged 65-85 years with acute or convalescent COVID-19.

The chain joins TRBV7-6 to TRBJ2-3; TRBD2 matches 11 bases. The CDR3 contains 16 residues. CDR1 and CDR2 from the germline V gene are SGHVS and FNYEAQ. Trimming removed 5 bases from V and 3 bases from J; junction bases left unmatched: 7. CDR3 bases: TGTGCCAGCAGCCCAGTGGGGACTAGCGGAACAGATACGCAGTATTTT. This translates into CASSPVGTSGTDTQYF. Drawing the rest from reference TRBV7-6 and TRBJ2-3, the complete variable domain is GAGVSQSPRYKVTKRGQDVALRCDPISGHVSLYWYRQALGQGPEFLTYFNYEAQQDKSGLPNDRFSAERPEGSISTLTIQRTEQRDSAMYRCASSPVGTSGTDTQYFGPGTRLTVL.

The gene calls are TRBV27 and TRBJ1-5; D may be TRBD1 (6 bases). Germline V CDR1 and CDR2: MNHEY, SMNVEV (reference sequence). V was trimmed by 5 bases and J by 0 bases, leaving 11 bases between them. The CDR3 covers 15 residues. This CDR3 reads CASSPGTISNQPQHF. The DNA of the CDR3 is TGTGCCAGCAGTCCCGGGACAATTAGCAATCAGCCCCAGCATTTT.

This clone showed up just once. The rearrangement joins TRBV25-1 to TRBJ2-7; no clear D. Trimming removed 3 bases at V and 2 bases at J, with 11 bases between. The CDR3 sequence is 14 residues long. CDR1 is MGHDK, CDR2 SYGVNS, per germline. The CDR3 loop is CASSDVGGAYEQYF. In DNA form, the CDR3 reads TGTGCCAGCAGTGATGTTGGCGGAGCCTACGAGCAGTACTTC.

The chain joins TRBV9 to TRBJ2-4; 8 positions match TRBD1. The CDR3 length is 16 residues. With V trimmed by 6 bases and J by 0 bases, 8 bases remained unmatched. The V gene's germline CDR1 is SGDLS and CDR2 YYNGEE. The CDR3 protein is CASTPGQGLAKNIQYF. The CDR3, as DNA: TGTGCCAGCACCCCCGGACAGGGACTAGCCAAAAACATTCAGTACTTC. The full variable domain, in which reference TRBV9 and TRBJ2-4 provide the parts outside the CDR3, is DSGVTQTPKHLITATGQRVTLRCSPRSGDLSVYWYQQSLDQGLQFLIQYYNGEERAKGNILERFSAQQFPDLHSELNLSSLELGDSALYFCASTPGQGLAKNIQYFGAGTRLSVL.

This clone has a single count. The rearrangement uses TRBV6-6 and TRBJ2-6, with 7 bases lining up with TRBD1. J lost 2 bases, V lost 2 bases, and 3 bases had no gene match. The CDR3 is 16 amino acids. The germline gives CDR1 MNHNY, CDR2 SVGAGI (reference sequence). CDR3 sequence (DNA): TGTGCCAGCAGTTACCAGACAGGGACTGGGGCCAACGTCCTGACTTTC. Its translation: CASSYQTGTGANVLTF.

The V call is TRBV24-1, the J call TRBJ1-2; D unclear. This CDR3 spans 14 amino acids. V was shortened by 1 base and J by 8 bases, with 13 bases between the two germline ends. In germline, CDR1 is KGHDR, CDR2 SFDVKD. The CDR3 DNA reads TGTGCCACCAGTGATTTCGGTCAGTGGAGCGGCTACACCTTC. Amino acids: CATSDFGQWSGYTF.

The chain carries TRBV28 and TRBJ1-2; 9 bases line up with TRBD1. The CDR3 loop spans 13 amino acids. Germline lookup yields CDR1 MDHEN and CDR2 SYDVKM. The junction had 6 bases not matched to a gene; V was cut back by 6 bases and J by 7 bases. The CDR3 DNA is TGTGCCAGCAGGGTGGGACAGGGACTTGGCTACACCTTC. As protein: CASRVGQGLGYTF.

This clone was seen once. This chain links TRBV5-1 with TRBJ2-2; 8 positions match TRBD2. The CDR3 runs to 17 residues. Germline V gene data show CDR1 as SGHRS and CDR2 as YFSETQ. The V and J ends lost 3 bases and 6 bases, in that order; junction bases with no gene match: 13. DNA for the CDR3: TGCGCCAGCAGCTACCGACCGGGACTAGATTTTCCCGGGGAGCTGTTTTTT. Translation gives CASSYRPGLDFPGELFF.

V is TRBV5-4 and J is TRBJ2-3, with unresolved D. CDR1 and CDR2 (germline): SGHNT, YYREEE (reference sequence). Trimming stripped 0 bases from V and 4 bases from J, with 6 bases between. CDR3 length: 13 residues. CDR3 in amino acids: CASSLALSDTQYF. In DNA, the CDR3 is TGTGCCAGCAGCTTGGCCTTGTCAGATACGCAGTATTTT.

The rearrangement joins TRBV6-5 to TRBJ1-2; perhaps TRBD1 as D (5 bases). V lost 6 bases, J lost 2 bases, and 10 bases lay in between. Germline CDR1 and CDR2: MNHEY and SVGAGI. The CDR3 runs to 13 residues. This CDR3 reads CASSPPGNYGYTF. CDR3 nucleotides: TGTGCCAGCAGCCCCCCAGGGAACTATGGCTACACCTTC.

The chain is built from TRBV13 and TRBJ1-3, with D possibly matching TRBD1 (5 bases). Per germline, CDR1 PRHDT and CDR2 FYEKMQ (reference sequence). Deletions cut 9 bases from V and 0 bases from J, with 12 bases between. There are 14 residues in the CDR3. The CDR3 region has the DNA TGTGCCAGTTACAGGCGCAACTCTGGAAACACCATATATTTT. Its protein product is CASYRRNSGNTIYF. The full variable domain, its missing parts supplied by reference TRBV13 and TRBJ1-3, is AAGVIQSPRHLIKEKRETATLKCYPIPRHDTVYWYQQGPGQDPQFLISFYEKMQSDKGSIPDRFSAQQFSDYHSELNMSSLELGDSALYFCASYRRNSGNTIYFGEGSWLTVV.

The J gene is TRBJ1-2, the V gene TRBV18; D possibly corresponds to TRBD1 (6 bases). Trimming removed 6 bases from V and 4 bases from J, with 18 bases in between. Germline loops: CDR1 KGHSH, CDR2 LQKENI. The CDR3 loop spans 15 amino acids. CDR3 nucleotides: TGTGCCAGCTCTCCAGATCAGGGGCGAGGCTATGGCTACACCTTC. Its protein is CASSPDQGRGYGYTF.

V usage is TRBV28 and J usage is TRBJ1-2, with 7 bases that match TRBD1. The ends lost 5 bases at V and 4 bases at J; junction bases unmatched: 7. The CDR3 sequence is 14 residues long. Germline CDR1 MDHEN, CDR2 SYDVKM. The chain's CDR3 is CASSPPQGFYGYTF. CDR3 DNA sequence: TGTGCCAGCAGTCCGCCACAGGGGTTCTATGGCTACACCTTC.

The chain links TRBV2 to TRBJ1-5, with D maybe TRBD1 (6 bases). The CDR3 runs 19 residues. The germline V gene has CDR1 SNHLY and CDR2 FYNNEI. V gave up 5 bases and J gave up 2 bases, with 25 bases separating them. The chain's CDR3 is CASSSLKDRTIEGNQPQHF. CDR3 in DNA: TGTGCCAGCAGTTCCTTAAAGGACAGAACGATCGAGGGCAATCAGCCCCAGCATTTT.

The CDR3 loop reads CASSPGTDFNSPLHF. CDR3 sequence (DNA): TGTGCCAGCAGTCCCGGGACAGACTTTAATTCACCCCTCCACTTT. The chain carries TRBV6-5 and TRBJ1-6, with 7 bases matching TRBD1. This CDR3 comprises 15 residues. The trim removed 5 bases at V and 6 bases at J, leaving 7 bases unmatched. CDR1 and CDR2 (germline): MNHEY, SVGAGI.

This clone was detected a few times. J is TRBJ2-7 and V is TRBV18, with TRBD1 identical over 7 bases. This CDR3 has 14 residues. The V and J ends lost 0 bases and 1 base, in that order; junction bases with no gene match: 0. Germline CDR1 reads KGHSH; CDR2 reads LQKENI. CDR3 in amino acids: CASSPPDRSYEQYF. As DNA, the CDR3 is TGTGCCAGCTCACCACCGGACAGGTCCTACGAGCAGTACTTC.

This clone was picked up a small number of times. The V call is TRBV19, the J call TRBJ2-7; 9 bases align to TRBD1. V was clipped by 3 bases and J by 3 bases; unmatched bases: 3. CDR3 size: 14 residues. Germline-derived CDR1 and CDR2 are LNHDA and SQIVND (reference sequence). The CDR3 sequence: CASSMGTGYYEQYF. In DNA form, the CDR3 reads TGTGCCAGTAGTATGGGGACAGGGTACTACGAGCAGTACTTC.

The V gene is TRBV9, the J gene TRBJ1-3; D call uncertain. Germline V lookup: CDR1 SGDLS, CDR2 YYNGEE. Deletions cut 0 bases from V and 8 bases from J, with 12 bases between. The CDR3 has 14 residues. The CDR3 DNA sequence: TGTGCCAGCAGCGTAGCTCGCGCTTTCGACACCATATATTTT. Protein sequence: CASSVARAFDTIYF. Variable domain in full (rest from reference TRBV9 and TRBJ1-3): DSGVTQTPKHLITATGQRVTLRCSPRSGDLSVYWYQQSLDQGLQFLIQYYNGEERAKGNILERFSAQQFPDLHSELNLSSLELGDSALYFCASSVARAFDTIYFGEGSWLTVV.

The chain carries TRBV13 and TRBJ2-7; D unclear. CDR1 is PRHDT, CDR2 FYEKMQ, per germline (reference sequence). This CDR3 has 14 amino acids. The V end was cut by 0 bases, the J end by 4 bases, with 10 bases between. This chain's CDR3 is CASSLGEYEYEQYF. The CDR3 nucleotides are TGTGCCAGCAGCTTAGGGGAGTATGAGTACGAGCAGTACTTC.

This clone was seen just once. The V call is TRBV29-1, the J call TRBJ2-2; 7 nucleotides align to TRBD1. Per the germline V gene, CDR1 is SQVTM and CDR2 is ANQGSEA. The CDR3 is 14 amino acids. Trimming at V came to 7 bases and at J to 0 bases, leaving 5 bases not matched to a gene. The CDR3 DNA follows: TGCAGCGCCCGGACAGGAGCGAACACCGGGGAGCTGTTTTTT. It translates to CSARTGANTGELFF.

The rearrangement links TRBV18 to TRBJ1-5; 7 bases match TRBD1. Unmatched junction bases numbered 8, after V lost 6 bases and J lost 0 bases. The CDR3 extends over 16 amino acids. CDR1 and CDR2 from the germline V gene are KGHSH and LQKENI. The CDR3 spells CASSRTGAYSNQPQHF. In DNA form, the CDR3 reads TGTGCCAGCTCGCGAACAGGGGCCTATAGCAATCAGCCCCAGCATTTT.

This clone was recorded only once. V is TRBV28 and J is TRBJ2-7, with TRBD1 matching 7 bases. Trimming removed 5 bases from V and 3 bases from J; junction bases left unmatched: 10. The germline V gene has CDR1 MDHEN and CDR2 SYDVKM. The CDR3 runs 15 residues. CDR3 bases: TGTGCCAGCAGTCAATCAGGGGGAAACGGCTACGAGCAGTACTTC. Translated: CASSQSGGNGYEQYF.

The chain employs TRBV7-8 and TRBJ2-2; 8 nucleotides match TRBD1. Trimming removed 5 bases from V and 1 base from J; junction bases left unmatched: 6. Germline V lookup: CDR1 SGHVS, CDR2 FQNEAQ. This CDR3 contains 16 residues. CDR3 region: CASSQTGTGNTGELFF. The DNA for the CDR3 is TGTGCCAGCAGCCAAACCGGGACAGGGAACACCGGGGAGCTGTTTTTT.

The chain is built from TRBV10-1 and TRBJ2-7; the match to TRBD1 covers 8 bases. The CDR3 loop spans 15 amino acids. From germline, CDR1 is WNHNN and CDR2 SYGVQD (reference sequence). The ends lost 4 bases at V and 4 bases at J; junction bases unmatched: 9. The CDR3, as DNA: TGCGCCAGCAGTGGGGTGCAGGGGGCTTCTTACGAGCAGTACTTC. Translated: CASSGVQGASYEQYF.

CDR3 sequence reads: CATLSGSYNEQFF. CDR3 DNA: TGTGCCACCTTGAGCGGGTCCTACAATGAGCAGTTCTTC. The rearrangement joins TRBV28 to TRBJ2-1, with a possible D match to TRBD2 (6 bases). Germline-derived CDR1 and CDR2 are MDHEN and SYDVKM. The V gene lost 10 bases and the J gene lost 1 base, with 11 bases spanning the gap. This CDR3 has 13 residues. The whole variable domain, filled in from reference TRBV28 and TRBJ2-1, reads DVKVTQSSRYLVKRTGEKVFLECVQDMDHENMFWYRQDPGLGLRLIYFSYDVKMKEKGDIPEGYSVSREKKERFSLILESASTNQTSMYLCATLSGSYNEQFFGPGTRLTVL.

The chain combines TRBV24-1 with TRBJ2-1; 12 bases fit TRBD2. The J segment lost 8 bases and the V segment lost 4 bases, leaving 8 bases of the junction unmatched. CDR3 length: 16 residues. Germline CDR1 and CDR2: KGHDR and SFDVKD. The CDR3 coding sequence is TGTGCCACCAGTGACGCGACTAGCGGGAGAGGCCATGAGCAGTTCTTC. Amino acid sequence: CATSDATSGRGHEQFF.

The chain has TRBV19 and TRBJ2-5, with TRBD2 matching 14 bases. V lost 5 bases to trimming and J lost 4 bases; unmatched junction nucleotides: 3. Germline CDR1 and CDR2: LNHDA and SQIVND (reference sequence). The length of the CDR3 is 15 residues. This CDR3 is CASSVGLAGGETQYF. CDR3 nucleotide sequence: TGTGCCAGTAGTGTCGGACTAGCGGGAGGAGAGACCCAGTACTTC.

The V and J genes are TRBV6-1 and TRBJ2-7, with D possibly matching TRBD1 (6 bases). The CDR3 consists of 16 residues. V was shortened by 4 bases and J by 2 bases, with 18 bases between the two germline ends. Germline V CDR1 and CDR2: MNHNS, SASEGT. The CDR3 loop reads CASSVRPHRETYEQYF. For the CDR3, the DNA is TGTGCCAGCAGTGTACGGCCCCACAGGGAAACCTACGAGCAGTACTTC.

The rearrangement links TRBV2 to TRBJ2-7; 7 nucleotides align to TRBD1. Germline trimming cut 7 bases from V and 4 bases from J; bases unmatched to any gene: 10. Germline-derived CDR1 and CDR2 are SNHLY and FYNNEI. This CDR3 has 14 amino acids. For the CDR3, the DNA is TGTGCCAGCAACGGCAGGGGACAGCCGTACGAGCAGTACTTC. Translation gives CASNGRGQPYEQYF.

The chain recombines TRBV2 with TRBJ1-2; D is unresolved. The CDR3 contains 17 residues. Trimming left V 0 bases short and J 2 bases short, with 16 bases between. CDR1 is SNHLY, CDR2 FYNNEI, per germline. The CDR3 protein is CASSEALWRVRNYGYTF. The CDR3 DNA sequence: TGTGCCAGCAGTGAAGCGCTTTGGAGGGTGCGGAACTATGGCTACACCTTC.